This T cell receptor (beta chain) originates from a study of control samples from healthy donors and cancer patients. Sequencing used immunoSEQ multiplex PCR; TCRdb keeps in-frame clones, though not all of them. The table records some 250,000 clones, around 79% of them present only once. The CDR3 is 15 residues long. Germline-derived CDR1 and CDR2 are MNHEY and SMNVEV (reference sequence). Trimming removed 5 bases at V and 2 bases at J, with 15 bases between. The rearrangement joins TRBV27 to TRBJ2-5; D possibly uses TRBD1 or TRBD2 (5 bases each). The sample comprised PBMCs. The receptor's source is a woman aged 60-70 years with lung cancer. This chain's CDR3 is CASSHAGAGQETQYF. CDR3 nucleotide sequence: TGTGCCAGCAGTCACGCCGGGGCAGGGCAAGAGACCCAGTACTTC.